This entry features one TCR beta chain sequence. As yet, its antigen is unknown. This sample was included in a study of T cell responses to AZD1222 COVID-19 vaccine. This CDR3 contains 19 residues. Germline V gene data show CDR1 as LGHNA and CDR2 as YSLEER. The V gene lost 2 bases and the J gene lost 4 bases, with 24 bases spanning the gap. Using immunoSEQ multiplex PCR, the repertoire was profiled, and TCRdb retains in-frame clones only, with some absent. This sample carries 110,000 to 150,000 clones, approximately 92% of them seen once, and the ten largest clones take more than 3%. Regarding the study as a whole: It should be noted that donors were predominantly white British and more often female, and clonal diversity was possibly underestimated. Sampling captured repertoires only after the peak T cell response.

Analyses pooled second doses at about 4 or about 12 weeks. This chain uses TRBV4-3 with TRBJ1-3; perhaps TRBD1 as D (5 bases). Sequencing used peripheral blood, obtained 28 days after the second AZD1222 dose. The sequence was obtained from an adult who received the AZD1222 COVID-19 vaccine. Here the CDR3 reads CASSQLMVGGVLTGNTIYF. CDR3 sequence (DNA): TGCGCCAGCAGCCAACTTATGGTCGGGGGGGTCTTAACGGGAAACACCATATATTTT.